Listed here are 32 T cell receptor beta chains from one sample, sequenced in a study of shared clonotypes between healthy human individuals. Method: immunoSEQ multiplex PCR; TCRdb's copy keeps in-frame clones and lacks some. Counted here are about 2.1 million clones, around 93% occurring once; the ten biggest clones make up over 1.5%. Only CD45RO-negative cells positively selected for CCR7 counted as naive CD8 cells, so terminally differentiated effector memory CD45RA+ cells were excluded. The source material was naive CD8+ T cells from PBMCs. These receptors all come from a man aged 18 to 29 in good health. Some clones in this sample may be carry-over from other donors' samples.

This chain links TRBV11-3 with TRBJ2-5; 10 bases line up with TRBD2. The V gene's germline CDR1 is SGHNT and CDR2 YENEEA. J lost 5 bases, V lost 5 bases, and 17 bases had no gene match. CDR3 length: 18 residues. The CDR3 DNA is TGTGCCAGCAGCCTAGGGCAGCGGGAGGGCCCTCTGTTGGAGACCCAGTACTTC. Translating gives CASSLGQREGPLLETQYF.

The chain recombines TRBV6-1 with TRBJ2-2; D is undetermined. Germline V gene sequence: CDR1 MNHNS, CDR2 SASEGT. Trimming shortened V by 3 bases and J by 2 bases, and 10 bases separated the two germline ends. This CDR3 is built from 15 residues. CDR3 coding DNA: TGTGCCAGCAGTGAGCGGTCAGCCAACACCGGGGAGCTGTTTTTT. Protein sequence: CASSERSANTGELFF.

The chain couples TRBV11-2 to TRBJ2-7; 12 positions agree with TRBD2. This CDR3 is built from 13 residues. Germline V gives CDR1 SGHAT, CDR2 FQNNGV. The J segment lost 7 bases and the V segment lost 6 bases, leaving 4 bases of the junction unmatched. This chain's CDR3 is CASRTSGRREQYF. The DNA for the CDR3 is TGTGCCAGCAGGACTAGCGGGAGAAGAGAGCAGTACTTC.

The chain combines TRBV19 with TRBJ1-1; the D is unclear. V lost 4 bases and J 0 bases, leaving 9 bases between the germline ends. Germline V gene sequence: CDR1 LNHDA, CDR2 SQIVND (reference sequence). The CDR3 has 14 residues. The CDR3 loop reads CASSKAVLNTEAFF. The DNA of the CDR3 is TGTGCCAGTAGTAAGGCGGTGCTGAACACTGAAGCTTTCTTT.

The chain links TRBV9 to TRBJ2-2, with D perhaps being TRBD1 or TRBD2 (5 bases each). Trimming took 0 bases from V and 5 from J, leaving 14 bases between them. From germline, CDR1 is SGDLS and CDR2 YYNGEE. The CDR3 spans 16 residues. The CDR3 DNA sequence: TGTGCCAGCAGCGTAGATCGGGACGTAGGAACCGGGGAGCTGTTTTTT. Amino acid sequence: CASSVDRDVGTGELFF.

This clone was detected only once. The chain recombines TRBV6-1 with TRBJ2-7; weak D call: TRBD2 (7 bases). The V and J ends lost 0 bases and 9 bases respectively, with 18 bases between them. Germline V lookup: CDR1 MNHNS, CDR2 SASEGT. The CDR3 spans 15 residues. The CDR3 here is CASSEAIWGGGWQYF. The CDR3, as DNA: TGTGCCAGCAGTGAAGCGATCTGGGGGGGCGGATGGCAGTACTTC.

The rearrangement joins TRBV6-6 to TRBJ1-3; D may be TRBD1 (6 bases). V was shortened by 8 bases and J by 0 bases, with 17 bases between the two germline ends. The CDR3 loop spans 16 amino acids. CDR1 MNHNY and CDR2 SVGAGI come from the germline V gene (reference sequence). The CDR3 nucleotides read TGTGCCAGCGGGGGCGAAGGTGTACGCTCTGGAAACACCATATATTTT. As protein: CASGGEGVRSGNTIYF.

This clone appeared once. This rearrangement joins TRBV19 to TRBJ2-1, with 8 positions matching TRBD1. This CDR3 has 15 residues. Germline V gene sequence: CDR1 LNHDA, CDR2 SQIVND (reference sequence). V was clipped by 3 bases and J by 2 bases; unmatched bases: 3. The CDR3 loop is CASSMGRGPYNEQFF. The CDR3 nucleotides are TGTGCCAGTAGTATGGGCAGGGGGCCCTACAATGAGCAGTTCTTC.

This chain links TRBV30 with TRBJ1-1; D remains unclear. Germline V lookup: CDR1 GTSNPN, CDR2 SVGIG (reference sequence). The CDR3 loop spans 12 amino acids. The V end was cut by 6 bases, the J end by 2 bases, with 10 bases between. The CDR3 protein is CACSPGNTEAFF. DNA for the CDR3: TGTGCCTGCTCCCCGGGTAACACTGAAGCTTTCTTT. The whole variable domain, filled in from reference TRBV30 and TRBJ1-1, reads SQTIHQWPATLVQPVGSPLSLECTVEGTSNPNLYWYRQAAGRGLQLLFYSVGIGQISSEVPQNLSASRPQDRQFILSSKKLLLSDSGFYLCACSPGNTEAFFGQGTRLTVV.

The chain uses TRBV5-1 and TRBJ2-1, with 7 nucleotides matching TRBD2. V dropped 5 bases and J dropped 7; count of bases not matched to a gene: 15. Germline CDR1 SGHRS, CDR2 YFSETQ. The CDR3 is 16 residues long. DNA of the CDR3: TGCGCCAGCAGACATCTAGTGGCGGGAGAGGGTAATGAGCAGTTCTTC. Translated: CASRHLVAGEGNEQFF.

This rearrangement joins TRBV5-1 to TRBJ2-3, with 9 bases lining up with TRBD1. Unmatched junction bases numbered 4, after V lost 2 bases and J lost 3 bases. This CDR3 contains 15 residues. Looked up from germline, CDR1 is SGHRS and CDR2 is YFSETQ. The CDR3 loop is CASSFGQGKTDTQYF. The CDR3 coding sequence is TGCGCCAGCAGCTTCGGACAGGGGAAGACAGATACGCAGTATTTT.

On this clone: Other DNA sequences of this sample code for an identical CDR3. The V gene is TRBV29-1, the J gene TRBJ2-7; 10 nucleotides agree with TRBD1. Germline V gives CDR1 SQVTM, CDR2 ANQGSEA. V shed 4 bases and J 3 bases; nucleotides not matched to a gene: 0. The CDR3 sequence is 12 residues long. CDR3 bases: TGCAGCGTTGGGGACAGGGGCTACGAGCAGTACTTC. Amino acid sequence: CSVGDRGYEQYF.

The chain is built from TRBV7-9 and TRBJ2-3; 12 bases match TRBD2. The CDR3 is 16 residues long. Per the germline V gene, CDR1 is SEHNR and CDR2 is FQNEAQ (reference sequence). V dropped 5 bases and J dropped 3; count of bases not matched to a gene: 6. The CDR3 coding sequence is TGTGCCAGCAGCAAACGGACTAGCGGGAATACAGATACGCAGTATTTT. This encodes CASSKRTSGNTDTQYF.

The chain carries TRBV21-1 and TRBJ2-4; the tabulated D call, TRBD2, remains unverified against the DNA. TRBV21-1 is listed as a pseudogene. The length of the CDR3 is 13 residues. CDR3 nucleotide sequence: TGTGCCAGCATCGGACGGACTAGCGGGAGTTTGTACTTC. Protein sequence: CASIGRTSGSLYF.

CDR3 amino acids: CALGGGQGLNEKLFF. CDR3 nucleotides: TGTGCCCTGGGCGGAGGACAGGGCCTTAATGAAAAACTGTTTTTT. The V and J genes are TRBV7-9 and TRBJ1-4, with TRBD1 matching 8 bases. Germline V gives CDR1 SEHNR, CDR2 FQNEAQ (reference sequence). The CDR3 length is 15 residues. Losses at the gene ends were 11 bases for V and 4 bases for J; bases not matched to a gene: 12.

The CDR3 DNA reads as TGTGCCAGCAGTTCCCCTAGCGGGGGCTACGAGCAGTACTTC. Residues: CASSSPSGGYEQYF. The genes are TRBV6-5 and TRBJ2-7; 10 bases are a match to TRBD2. With 4 bases clipped from V and 3 bases from J, the junction kept 3 bases outside the gene matches. The CDR3 is made up of 14 amino acids. Looked up from germline, CDR1 is MNHEY and CDR2 is SVGAGI.

The genes are TRBV13 and TRBJ2-1; no definite D call. This CDR3 has 13 residues. The V end was cut by 5 bases, the J end by 9 bases, with 14 bases between. Germline lookup yields CDR1 PRHDT and CDR2 FYEKMQ (reference sequence). This CDR3 is CASSPLLDVEQFF. CDR3 nucleotides: TGTGCCAGCAGCCCCCTCCTGGATGTTGAGCAGTTCTTC.

The rearrangement links TRBV4-3 to TRBJ2-1; 12 bases line up with TRBD2. The V gene end was trimmed by 3 bases and the J gene end by 4 bases; junction bases not matched to a gene: 4. Germline values: CDR1 LGHNA, CDR2 YSLEER. The CDR3 consists of 16 residues. CDR3 nucleotide sequence: TGCGCCAGCAGCCAGGACGGGACTAGCGGGTACAATGAGCAGTTCTTC. Translation: CASSQDGTSGYNEQFF.

V usage is TRBV5-1 and J usage is TRBJ2-3; D assignment may be TRBD1 or TRBD2 (5 bases each). V was shortened by 4 bases and J by 1 base, with 10 bases between the two germline ends. In germline, CDR1 is SGHRS, CDR2 YFSETQ. CDR3 length: 14 residues. CDR3 nucleotides: TGCGCCAGCAGCGGGACCCTAGGCACAGATACGCAGTATTTT. It encodes CASSGTLGTDTQYF. The whole variable domain, remainder taken from reference TRBV5-1 and TRBJ2-3, is KAGVTQTPRYLIKTRGQQVTLSCSPISGHRSVSWYQQTPGQGLQFLFEYFSETQRNKGNFPGRFSGRQFSNSRSEMNVSTLELGDSALYLCASSGTLGTDTQYFGPGTRLTVL.

Worth noting for this clone: Additional DNA sequences in this sample encode the identical CDR3. V and J are TRBV7-9 and TRBJ2-7; D uncertain. Germline CDR1 and CDR2: SEHNR and FQNEAQ (reference sequence). There are 12 residues in the CDR3. Trimming removed 5 bases from V and 1 base from J, with 6 bases in between. CDR3 in amino acids: CASSPESYEQYF. The CDR3, as DNA: TGTGCCAGCAGCCCAGAATCCTACGAGCAGTACTTC.

The V call is TRBV5-1, the J call TRBJ2-1; TRBD1 aligns across 7 bases. CDR3 length equals 15 residues. Germline lookup yields CDR1 SGHRS and CDR2 YFSETQ. Losses at the gene ends were 0 bases for V and 5 bases for J; bases not matched to a gene: 5. CDR3 bases: TGCGCCAGCAGCTTGGCTCAGGGGGTCCACAATGAGCAGTTCTTC. Its translation: CASSLAQGVHNEQFF.

The chain uses TRBV29-1 and TRBJ2-5; D remains ambiguous. There are 12 residues in the CDR3. Trimming removed 7 bases at V and 5 bases at J, with 14 bases between. The germline V gene encodes CDR1 SQVTM and CDR2 ANQGSEA. CDR3 DNA sequence: TGCAGCGCCGCAGGTGAAGGGGAGACCCAGTACTTC. This translates into CSAAGEGETQYF.

The rearrangement uses TRBV9 and TRBJ1-1; no firm D call. The CDR3 runs to 14 residues. Trimming took off 3 bases at V and 1 base at J, with 10 bases between the two ends. CDR1 and CDR2 (germline): SGDLS, YYNGEE. CDR3: CASSAPARNTEAFF. The DNA for the CDR3 is TGTGCCAGCAGCGCGCCGGCCAGGAACACTGAAGCTTTCTTT.

The rearrangement uses TRBV7-6 and TRBJ2-3; 7 positions match TRBD2. CDR3 length equals 14 residues. Germline CDR1 reads SGHVS; CDR2 reads FNYEAQ. The ends lost 5 bases at V and 5 bases at J; junction bases unmatched: 7. The CDR3 DNA follows: TGTGCCAGCAGCCCTGACCCGGGGGGAGATACGCAGTATTTT. This gives the protein CASSPDPGGDTQYF.

The chain carries TRBV9 and TRBJ2-1; D might be TRBD2 (5 bases). CDR1 SGDLS and CDR2 YYNGEE come from the germline V gene. V gave up 4 bases and J gave up 5 bases, with 13 bases separating them. The CDR3 runs 14 residues. This CDR3 reads CASSIRGGHNEQFF. CDR3 bases: TGTGCCAGCAGCATCCGAGGAGGACACAATGAGCAGTTCTTC.

The chain uses TRBV27 and TRBJ2-1, with 11 bases lining up with TRBD2. With V trimmed by 3 bases and J by 2 bases, 3 bases remained unmatched. The germline CDR1 and CDR2 sequences are MNHEY and SMNVEV (reference sequence). CDR3 length equals 16 residues. The DNA of the CDR3 is TGTGCCAGCAGTTTCAGACTAGCGGGAACCTACAATGAGCAGTTCTTC. Translating gives CASSFRLAGTYNEQFF.

V is TRBV7-2 and J is TRBJ1-4, with TRBD1 as a possible D gene (6 bases). Trimming took off 3 bases at V and 2 bases at J, with 16 bases between the two ends. Germline assignment: CDR1 SGHTA and CDR2 FQGNSA. CDR3 size: 17 residues. Here the CDR3 reads CASSLLNPGHTNEKLFF. Written as DNA, the CDR3 is TGTGCCAGCAGCTTGCTAAACCCGGGACATACTAATGAAAAACTGTTTTTT.

The CDR3 protein is CASSQVRLSTGELFF. The CDR3 nucleotides are TGCGCCAGCAGCCAAGTTCGTCTCTCCACCGGGGAGCTGTTTTTT. The gene calls are TRBV4-1 and TRBJ2-2; D is ambiguous. The germline CDR1 and CDR2 sequences are MGHRA and YSYEKL. CDR3 length: 15 residues. Deletions cut 1 base from V and 4 bases from J, with 10 bases between.

The rearrangement links TRBV15 to TRBJ2-7; D uncertain. V dropped 4 bases and J dropped 9 bases, with 10 bases sitting between them. The CDR3 loop spans 11 amino acids. Germline CDR1 reads LNHNV; CDR2 reads YYDKDF (reference sequence). CDR3 sequence reads: CATSTTTAQYF. For the CDR3, the DNA is TGTGCCACCAGCACAACTACCGCGCAGTACTTC.

The chain couples TRBV29-1 to TRBJ2-7; D gene ambiguous. This CDR3 is 11 amino acids long. The germline V gene has CDR1 SQVTM and CDR2 ANQGSEA. The V end lost 7 bases, the J end lost 4 bases, and 11 bases lay between the germline ends. The CDR3 is CSAQHGYEQYF. CDR3 DNA sequence: TGCAGCGCGCAGCACGGGTACGAGCAGTACTTC.

The V and J genes are TRBV7-8 and TRBJ2-1, with 9 bases matching TRBD2. Looked up from germline, CDR1 is SGHVS and CDR2 is FQNEAQ. This CDR3 region has 17 residues. Trimming took 5 bases from V and 7 from J; bases not matched to a gene: 15. The DNA for the CDR3 is TGTGCCAGCAGCGGAAGCATAGCGGGAGTTGTCTGGAATGAGCAGTTCTTC. It yields the protein CASSGSIAGVVWNEQFF. Complete variable domain (other parts from reference TRBV7-8 and TRBJ2-1): GAGVSQSPRYKVAKRGQDVALRCDPISGHVSLFWYQQALGQGPEFLTYFQNEAQLDKSGLPSDRFFAERPEGSVSTLKIQRTQQEDSAVYLCASSGSIAGVVWNEQFFGPGTRLTVL.

The rearrangement uses TRBV19 and TRBJ2-1; possibly TRBD2 for D (6 bases). The germline CDR1 and CDR2 sequences are LNHDA and SQIVND (reference sequence). This CDR3 contains 15 residues. Deletions cut 8 bases from V and 6 bases from J, with 20 bases between. The CDR3 DNA reads TGTGCCAGTTCCTATACCGGGGAGGAGTCCAATGAGCAGTTCTTC. Encoded protein: CASSYTGEESNEQFF.